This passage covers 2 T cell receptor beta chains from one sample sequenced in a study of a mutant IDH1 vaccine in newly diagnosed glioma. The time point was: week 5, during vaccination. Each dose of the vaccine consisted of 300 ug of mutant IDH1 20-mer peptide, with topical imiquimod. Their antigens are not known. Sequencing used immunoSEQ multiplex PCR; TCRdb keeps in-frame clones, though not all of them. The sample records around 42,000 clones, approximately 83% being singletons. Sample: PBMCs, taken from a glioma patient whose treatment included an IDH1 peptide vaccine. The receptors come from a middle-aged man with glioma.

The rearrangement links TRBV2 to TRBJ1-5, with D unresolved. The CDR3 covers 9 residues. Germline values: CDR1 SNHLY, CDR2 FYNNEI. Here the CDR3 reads CVPSEPQHF. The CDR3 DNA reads TGTGTCCCAAGCGAGCCCCAGCATTTT.

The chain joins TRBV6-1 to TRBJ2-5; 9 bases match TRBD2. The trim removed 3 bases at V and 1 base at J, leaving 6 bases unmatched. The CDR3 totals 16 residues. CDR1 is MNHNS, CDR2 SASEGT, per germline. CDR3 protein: CASSEWASGTQETQYF. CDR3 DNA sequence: TGTGCCAGCAGTGAGTGGGCTAGCGGGACCCAAGAGACCCAGTACTTC.